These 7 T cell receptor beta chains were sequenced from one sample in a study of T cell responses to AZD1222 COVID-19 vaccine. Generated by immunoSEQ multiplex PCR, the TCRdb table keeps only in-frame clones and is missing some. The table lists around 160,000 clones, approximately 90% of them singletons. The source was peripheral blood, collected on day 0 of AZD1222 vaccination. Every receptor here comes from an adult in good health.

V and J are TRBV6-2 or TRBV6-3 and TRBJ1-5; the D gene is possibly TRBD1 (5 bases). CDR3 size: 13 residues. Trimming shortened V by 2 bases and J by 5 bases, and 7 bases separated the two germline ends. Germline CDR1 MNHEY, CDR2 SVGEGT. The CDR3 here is CASSYDSYQPQHF. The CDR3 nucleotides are TGTGCCAGCAGTTACGACAGTTATCAGCCCCAGCATTTT.

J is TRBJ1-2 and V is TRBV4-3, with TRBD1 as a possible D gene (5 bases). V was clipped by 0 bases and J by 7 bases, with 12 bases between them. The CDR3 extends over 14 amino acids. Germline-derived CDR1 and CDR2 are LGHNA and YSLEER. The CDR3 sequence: CASSQDPQGGGYTF. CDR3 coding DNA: TGCGCCAGCAGCCAAGATCCCCAGGGCGGTGGCTACACCTTC.

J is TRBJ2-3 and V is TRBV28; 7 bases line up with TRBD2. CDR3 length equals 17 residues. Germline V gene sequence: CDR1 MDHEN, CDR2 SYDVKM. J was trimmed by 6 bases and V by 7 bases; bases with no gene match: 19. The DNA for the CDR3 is TGTGCCAGCAAACATGTTGTTGGGGCGGGAGCTTCCGATACGCAGTATTTT. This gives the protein CASKHVVGAGASDTQYF.

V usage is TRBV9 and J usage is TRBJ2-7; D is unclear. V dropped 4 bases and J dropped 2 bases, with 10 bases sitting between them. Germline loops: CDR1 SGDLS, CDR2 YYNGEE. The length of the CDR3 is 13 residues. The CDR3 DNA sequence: TGTGCCAGCAGCCCCGGCGGAGCCTACGAGCAGTACTTC. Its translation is CASSPGGAYEQYF.

The CDR3 nucleotides read TGTGCCAGCAGGAACAGACAGGACGGCGGTGGCTACACCTTC. Protein sequence: CASRNRQDGGGYTF. The rearrangement links TRBV27 to TRBJ1-2, with D perhaps matching TRBD1 (6 bases). CDR1 MNHEY and CDR2 SMNVEV come from the germline V gene (reference sequence). V lost 6 bases to trimming and J lost 7 bases, with 18 bases between them. The CDR3 has 14 amino acids.

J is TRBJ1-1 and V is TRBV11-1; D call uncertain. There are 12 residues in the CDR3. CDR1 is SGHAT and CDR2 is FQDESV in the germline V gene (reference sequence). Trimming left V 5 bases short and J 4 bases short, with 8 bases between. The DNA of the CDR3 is TGTGCCAGCAGCCACAGAAGCACTGAAGCTTTCTTT. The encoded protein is CASSHRSTEAFF.

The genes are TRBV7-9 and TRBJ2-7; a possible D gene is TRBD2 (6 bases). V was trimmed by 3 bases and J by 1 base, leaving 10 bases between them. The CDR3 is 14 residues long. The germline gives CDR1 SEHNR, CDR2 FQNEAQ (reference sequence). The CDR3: CASSFLGGSYEQYF. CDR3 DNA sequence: TGTGCCAGCAGCTTTTTGGGGGGATCCTACGAGCAGTACTTC.